This T cell receptor (beta chain) was retrieved from a study of shared clonotypes between healthy human individuals. Study-wide findings and caveats: Generally, naive subsets came out with larger estimated richness than memory subsets.

For every subset, genomic DNA was evenly distributed across several immunoSEQ plates. Repertoires were generated with immunoSEQ multiplex PCR, while TCRdb's copy carries only in-frame clones and drops some. The sample yields millions of clones, over 85% seen once. Concerning this clone: Its target is not known.

Sequenced input: naive CD4+ T cells sorted from blood. Subset given: CD45RA+ positively selected. The sequence was obtained from a man aged 18-30 years in good health.

The CDR3 nucleotides are TGTGCCAGCAGTTCAGTTGGGGGCGAACGCTCCTACGAGCAGTACTTC. Protein sequence: CASSSVGGERSYEQYF. The V and J genes are TRBV6-5 and TRBJ2-7; weak D call: TRBD1 (6 bases). CDR3 size: 16 residues. V gave up 4 bases and J gave up 0 bases, with 16 bases separating them. CDR1 MNHEY and CDR2 SVGAGI come from the germline V gene.